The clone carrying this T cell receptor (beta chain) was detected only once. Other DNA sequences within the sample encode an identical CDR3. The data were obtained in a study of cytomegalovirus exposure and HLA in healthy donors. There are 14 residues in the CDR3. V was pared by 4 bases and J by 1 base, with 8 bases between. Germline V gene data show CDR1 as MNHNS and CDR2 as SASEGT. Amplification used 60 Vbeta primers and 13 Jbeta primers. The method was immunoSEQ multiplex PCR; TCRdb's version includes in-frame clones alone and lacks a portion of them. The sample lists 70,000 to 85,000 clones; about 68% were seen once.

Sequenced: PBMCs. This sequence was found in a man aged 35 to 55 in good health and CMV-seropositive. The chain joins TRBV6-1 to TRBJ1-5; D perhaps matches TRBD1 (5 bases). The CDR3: CASSAGISNQPQHF. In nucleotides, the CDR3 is TGTGCCAGCAGTGCAGGGATAAGCAATCAGCCCCAGCATTTT.